This TCR beta chain emerged from a study of blood T cell repertoires in COVID-19. For the study at large: In each case, the material was cDNA or gDNA derived from T cells, B-cell-depleted T cells, or PBMCs.

Followed longitudinally, the Seattle patients had been enrolled during active infection. Profiling relied on immunoSEQ multiplex PCR, and the TCRdb table lists in-frame clones only, not all of them. The table records roughly 200,000 clones, about 88% of them present only once. CDR1 is PRHDT and CDR2 is FYEKMQ in the germline V gene (reference sequence). This CDR3 comprises 15 residues. V lost 5 bases and J lost 12; bases outside the gene matches: 9. The chain uses TRBV13 and TRBJ2-1, with 14 bases lining up with TRBD2. Sequenced: peripheral blood. The sequence came from a woman in her 50s with COVID-19, enrolled during active disease. The CDR3 is CASSLGLAGGLGQFF. The CDR3 DNA reads as TGTGCCAGCAGCCTTGGACTAGCGGGGGGCCTGGGGCAGTTCTTC.